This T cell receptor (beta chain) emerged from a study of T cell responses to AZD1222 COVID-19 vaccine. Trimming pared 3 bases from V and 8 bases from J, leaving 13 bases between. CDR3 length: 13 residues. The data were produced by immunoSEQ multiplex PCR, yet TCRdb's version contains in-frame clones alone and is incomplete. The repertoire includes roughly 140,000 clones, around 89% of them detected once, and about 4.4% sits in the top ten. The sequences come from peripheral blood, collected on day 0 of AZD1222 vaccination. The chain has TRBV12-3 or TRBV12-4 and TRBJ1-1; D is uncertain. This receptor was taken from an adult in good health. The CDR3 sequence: CASSFPEAVEAFF. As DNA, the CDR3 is TGTGCCAGCAGTTTCCCGGAGGCGGTAGAAGCTTTCTTT.